A selection of T cell receptor beta chains follows, all from one sample in a study of T cells in localized non-small cell lung cancer. Measured with immunoSEQ multiplex PCR; TCRdb has only the in-frame clones, and not every one. This sample carries approximately 23,000 clones, approximately 88% of them seen once, and the ten largest clones take around 6.1%. This material consisted of PBMCs, taken before any cancer treatment. The receptors shown here come from a man aged 35 to 69 with stage II lung adenocarcinoma. Both conserved end residues are part of each CDR3. The order of the fields is J gene, V gene, D gene, clone size, CDR3 protein, CDR3 DNA. A D gene is named only where the DNA matches it firmly. The listing skips clone size in some rows; elsewhere it reads once, few, many or a size class.

J: TRBJ2-3; V: TRBV30; D: TRBD2; size: .; CDR3: CAWSPGLAGGVTDTQYF; DNA: TGTGCCTGGAGTCCCGGACTAGCGGGGGGGGTCACAGATACGCAGTATTTT
J: TRBJ1-1; V: TRBV6-5; D: TRBD1; size: .; CDR3: CASSPGTDANTEAFF; DNA: TGTGCCAGCAGTCCCGGGACAGACGCGAACACTGAAGCTTTCTTT
J: TRBJ2-2; V: TRBV28; D: TRBD1; size: once; CDR3: CASTSPGGENTGELFF; DNA: TGTGCCAGCACCAGCCCAGGGGGCGAGAACACCGGGGAGCTGTTTTTT
J: TRBJ2-3; V: TRBV15; D: TRBD2; size: .; CDR3: CATLDGGGVSTDTQYF; DNA: TGTGCCACCCTCGACGGGGGGGGAGTGAGCACAGATACGCAGTATTTT
J: TRBJ2-2; V: TRBV6-5; D: .; size: .; CDR3: CASSYSRAGNTGELFF; DNA: TGTGCCAGCAGTTACTCCAGGGCCGGGAACACCGGGGAGCTGTTTTTT
J: TRBJ2-7; V: TRBV30; D: TRBD1; size: .; CDR3: CAWSVSEGGHQYF; DNA: TGTGCCTGGAGTGTAAGTGAAGGGGGCCATCAGTACTTC
J: TRBJ2-3; V: TRBV4-3; D: .; size: few; CDR3: CASSQLYRDADTQYF; DNA: TGCGCCAGCAGCCAGCTCTACAGGGATGCAGATACGCAGTATTTT
J: TRBJ2-7; V: TRBV6-5; D: TRBD2; size: .; CDR3: CASRTGGAPEEQYF; DNA: TGTGCCAGCAGGACGGGAGGGGCCCCCGAGGAGCAGTACTTC
J: TRBJ2-7; V: TRBV21-1; D: .; size: .; CDR3: CASSKEQDRSYEQYF; DNA: TGTGCCAGCAGCAAAGAGCAGGACCGCTCCTACGAGCAGTACTTC
J: TRBJ1-5; V: TRBV10-3; D: .; size: .; CDR3: CAISESTGYQPQHF; DNA: TGTGCCATCAGTGAGTCCACAGGGTATCAGCCCCAGCATTTT
J: TRBJ2-7; V: TRBV4-3; D: TRBD2; size: .; CDR3: CASSQASGGYEQYF; DNA: TGCGCCAGCAGCCAAGCTAGCGGGGGATACGAGCAGTACTTC
J: TRBJ2-2; V: TRBV7-8; D: TRBD1; size: .; CDR3: CASSASGTVNTGELFF; DNA: TGTGCCAGCAGCGCCTCCGGGACAGTGAACACCGGGGAGCTGTTTTTT
J: TRBJ2-7; V: TRBV30; D: .; size: .; CDR3: CAWSVAGGGRSYEQYF; DNA: TGTGCCTGGAGTGTAGCAGGTGGCGGGCGGTCCTACGAGCAGTACTTC
J: TRBJ2-2; V: TRBV5-1; D: .; size: .; CDR3: CASSLGNTGELFF; DNA: TGCGCCAGCAGCTTGGGGAACACCGGGGAGCTGTTTTTT
J: TRBJ2-6; V: TRBV28; D: .; size: .; CDR3: CASRGSPGVGGANVLTF; DNA: TGTGCCAGCAGGGGATCCCCAGGGGTAGGTGGGGCCAACGTCCTGACTTTC
J: TRBJ2-7; V: TRBV5-6; D: .; size: .; CDR3: CASSSPPRQTAYNEQYF; DNA: TGTGCCAGCAGCTCTCCGCCAAGGCAGACCGCCTACAACGAGCAGTACTTC
J: TRBJ2-7; V: TRBV6-6; D: .; size: .; CDR3: CASSYRFGNSQGEQYF; DNA: TGTGCCAGCAGTTACAGGTTTGGGAACTCCCAAGGGGAGCAGTACTTC
J: TRBJ2-3; V: TRBV7-6; D: .; size: .; CDR3: CASSATGGRTDTQYF; DNA: TGTGCCAGCAGCGCAACGGGTGGGCGCACAGATACGCAGTATTTT
J: TRBJ1-3; V: TRBV15; D: .; size: .; CDR3: CATSRDLGQGYTIYF; DNA: TGTGCCACCAGCAGAGATCTTGGGCAGGGGTACACCATATATTTT
J: TRBJ1-1; V: TRBV5-1; D: .; size: .; CDR3: CASSLDGLNTEAFF; DNA: TGCGCCAGCAGCTTGGACGGGTTGAACACTGAAGCTTTCTTT
J: TRBJ1-1; V: TRBV5-1; D: TRBD1; size: .; CDR3: CASSPDRGNTEAFF; DNA: TGCGCCAGCAGCCCGGACAGGGGGAACACTGAAGCTTTCTTT
J: TRBJ1-4; V: TRBV9; D: .; size: .; CDR3: CASSVGNMINEKLFF; DNA: TGTGCCAGCAGCGTAGGTAACATGATTAATGAAAAACTGTTTTTT
J: TRBJ2-3; V: TRBV11-2; D: .; size: .; CDR3: CASSLSLGTDTQYF; DNA: TGTGCCAGCAGCTTATCGCTAGGCACAGATACGCAGTATTTT
J: TRBJ2-7; V: TRBV5-1; D: TRBD1; size: .; CDR3: CASRPADRGQGYEQYF; DNA: TGCGCCAGCAGGCCGGCTGACAGGGGCCAGGGCTACGAGCAGTACTTC
J: TRBJ1-2; V: TRBV7-9; D: .; size: .; CDR3: CASSLRLDDGYTF; DNA: TGTGCCAGCAGCTTGCGTCTCGATGATGGCTACACCTTC
J: TRBJ2-6; V: TRBV16; D: .; size: .; CDR3: CASSQSAGANVLTF; DNA: TGTGCCAGCAGCCAATCGGCGGGGGCCAACGTCCTGACTTTC
J: TRBJ2-7; V: TRBV10-3; D: .; size: .; CDR3: CAIAPGPPGEQYF; DNA: TGTGCCATCGCCCCTGGACCCCCGGGGGAGCAGTACTTC
J: TRBJ2-4; V: TRBV27; D: .; size: once; CDR3: CASGALNIQYF; DNA: TGTGCCAGCGGGGCTCTAAACATTCAGTACTTC
J: TRBJ2-5; V: TRBV2; D: .; size: .; CDR3: CASSEWTRKETQYF; DNA: TGTGCCAGCAGTGAATGGACCAGGAAAGAGACCCAGTACTTC
J: TRBJ1-2; V: TRBV10-3; D: TRBD1; size: .; CDR3: CAISEQGSDYGYTF; DNA: TGTGCCATCAGCGAACAGGGGTCGGACTATGGCTACACCTTC
J: TRBJ2-7; V: TRBV6-6; D: .; size: .; CDR3: CASSYQAGAPTEQYF; DNA: TGTGCCAGCAGTTACCAGGCGGGGGCCCCAACCGAGCAGTACTTC
J: TRBJ1-2; V: TRBV28; D: .; size: .; CDR3: CASSSTVESRGYTF; DNA: TGTGCCAGCAGTTCCACAGTGGAATCGAGAGGCTACACCTTC
J: TRBJ1-6; V: TRBV4-3; D: .; size: .; CDR3: CASSQDGGVSPLHF; DNA: TGCGCCAGCAGCCAGGATGGGGGTGTTTCACCCCTCCACTTT
J: TRBJ2-2; V: TRBV5-1; D: .; size: once; CDR3: CASSLERMTNTGELFF; DNA: TGCGCCAGCAGCTTGGAGCGGATGACGAACACCGGGGAGCTGTTTTTT
J: TRBJ1-1; V: TRBV9; D: .; size: .; CDR3: CASSVRGENTEAFF; DNA: TGTGCCAGCAGCGTACGGGGTGAAAACACTGAAGCTTTCTTT
J: TRBJ2-5; V: TRBV9; D: .; size: few; CDR3: CASSPSGGGLGETQYF; DNA: TGTGCCAGCAGCCCATCTGGAGGGGGGCTAGGAGAGACCCAGTACTTC
J: TRBJ2-1; V: TRBV6-1; D: TRBD2; size: .; CDR3: CASSEVSSGGPGSYNEQFF; DNA: TGTGCCAGCAGTGAAGTCTCTAGCGGGGGGCCCGGCTCCTACAATGAGCAGTTCTTC
J: TRBJ2-1; V: TRBV20-1; D: .; size: .; CDR3: CSARDPNEQFF; DNA: TGCAGTGCTAGAGACCCGAATGAGCAGTTCTTC
J: TRBJ2-5; V: TRBV27; D: .; size: .; CDR3: CASSQGASSAGTQYF; DNA: TGTGCCAGCAGTCAAGGGGCCTCTTCGGCAGGGACCCAGTACTTC
J: TRBJ1-5; V: TRBV6-5; D: TRBD1; size: .; CDR3: CASSRGTGNQPQHF; DNA: TGTGCCAGCAGTCGAGGGACAGGGAATCAGCCCCAGCATTTT
J: TRBJ2-7; V: TRBV7-6; D: TRBD1; size: .; CDR3: CASSLGGSDYEQYF; DNA: TGTGCCAGCAGTTTAGGGGGCTCTGATTACGAGCAGTACTTC
J: TRBJ2-5; V: TRBV9; D: TRBD1; size: .; CDR3: CASSPAGTGVETQYF; DNA: TGTGCCAGCAGCCCAGCCGGGACAGGGGTAGAGACCCAGTACTTC
J: TRBJ1-2; V: TRBV6-6; D: .; size: .; CDR3: CASGPSNRAAGYTF; DNA: TGTGCCAGCGGCCCGTCCAACAGGGCGGCCGGCTACACCTTC
J: TRBJ1-5; V: TRBV18; D: TRBD1; size: once; CDR3: CASSPGDRDQPQHF; DNA: TGTGCCAGCTCACCAGGGGACAGAGATCAGCCCCAGCATTTT
J: TRBJ2-2; V: TRBV27; D: TRBD1; size: few; CDR3: CASSLAWGQSPGELFF; DNA: TGTGCCAGCAGTCTGGCCTGGGGACAGTCCCCCGGGGAGCTGTTTTTT
J: TRBJ2-5; V: TRBV4-3; D: .; size: .; CDR3: CASSRNPGDQETQYF; DNA: TGCGCCAGCAGCCGAAACCCGGGGGACCAAGAGACCCAGTACTTC
J: TRBJ1-5; V: TRBV5-1; D: .; size: .; CDR3: CASSDGVSNQPQHF; DNA: TGCGCCAGCAGCGACGGGGTTAGCAATCAGCCCCAGCATTTT
J: TRBJ1-2; V: TRBV5-8; D: .; size: .; CDR3: CASSLAHQGDSGYTF; DNA: TGTGCCAGCAGCTTGGCCCATCAGGGCGACAGTGGCTACACCTTC
J: TRBJ2-3; V: TRBV4-3; D: .; size: .; CDR3: CASSHSGAYTDTQYF; DNA: TGCGCCAGCAGCCACTCGGGGGCTTACACAGATACGCAGTATTTT
J: TRBJ2-7; V: TRBV4-1; D: TRBD2; size: .; CDR3: CASSPRGSGGRGSYEQYF; DNA: TGCGCCAGCAGCCCCCGGGGTAGCGGGGGGCGCGGGTCCTACGAGCAGTACTTC
J: TRBJ1-1; V: TRBV7-9; D: .; size: .; CDR3: CASSFGLGGDTEAFF; DNA: TGTGCCAGCAGCTTCGGGCTTGGGGGGGACACTGAAGCTTTCTTT
J: TRBJ1-5; V: TRBV6-5; D: TRBD1; size: .; CDR3: CASSSEGARGNQPQHF; DNA: TGTGCCAGCAGTTCTGAGGGGGCTCGGGGCAATCAGCCCCAGCATTTT
J: TRBJ2-5; V: TRBV30; D: TRBD2; size: .; CDR3: CAWSVLSGTETQYF; DNA: TGTGCCTGGAGTGTACTTAGCGGGACCGAGACCCAGTACTTC
J: TRBJ2-2; V: TRBV18; D: .; size: .; CDR3: CASSLNRQDTGELFF; DNA: TGTGCCAGCTCACTTAATCGACAGGACACCGGGGAGCTGTTTTTT
J: TRBJ1-2; V: TRBV5-1; D: TRBD1; size: once; CDR3: CASSPGQGAGYGYTF; DNA: TGCGCCAGCAGCCCCGGACAGGGGGCGGGATATGGCTACACCTTC
J: TRBJ1-1; V: TRBV27; D: .; size: .; CDR3: CASSLSLDIEAFF; DNA: TGTGCCAGCAGTTTGAGCTTGGACATTGAAGCTTTCTTT
J: TRBJ2-1; V: TRBV2; D: .; size: once; CDR3: CASTSGLSLAEQFF; DNA: TGTGCCAGCACCTCGGGACTCAGCCTCGCTGAGCAGTTCTTC